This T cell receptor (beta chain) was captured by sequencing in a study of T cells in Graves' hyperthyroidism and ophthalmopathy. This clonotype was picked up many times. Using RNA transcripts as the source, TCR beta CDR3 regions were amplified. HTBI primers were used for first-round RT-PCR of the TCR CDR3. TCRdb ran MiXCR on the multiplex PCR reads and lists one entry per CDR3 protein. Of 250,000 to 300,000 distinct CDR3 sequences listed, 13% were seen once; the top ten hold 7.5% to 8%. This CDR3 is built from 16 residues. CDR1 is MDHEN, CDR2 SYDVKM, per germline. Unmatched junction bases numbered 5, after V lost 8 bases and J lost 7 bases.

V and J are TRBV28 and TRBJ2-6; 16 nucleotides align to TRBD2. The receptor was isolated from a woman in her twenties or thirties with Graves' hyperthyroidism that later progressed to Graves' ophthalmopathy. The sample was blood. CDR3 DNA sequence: TGTGCCAGCGGCGGGACTAGCGGGAGGGGAGCCAACGTCCTGACTTTC. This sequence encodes CASGGTSGRGANVLTF.